These T cell receptor beta chains were read from a single sample in a study of breast tumors, draining lymph nodes, adjacent tissues. TCRdb called the multiplex PCR reads again in MiXCR, with one record for every CDR3 protein. The sample has 150,000 to 200,000 distinct CDR3 sequences, approximately 30% seen once. The sample comprised axillary lymph node tissue. The receptors derive from a female donor with breast cancer. Some clones in this sample may be carry-over from other donors' samples. The CDR3 runs from the conserved cysteine through the conserved F or W. D genes are given only for firm matches. Expanded clones get a size class; other rows say once, few or many, or leave the size out.

CDR3 length: 16
clone size: many
J gene: TRBJ2-5
V gene: TRBV7-6
D gene: TRBD2
CDR3 protein: CASSRHNGGSRETQYF
CDR3 DNA: TGTGCCAGCAGCCGTCACAACGGGGGGTCGAGGGAGACCCAGTACTTC

CDR3 length: 14
clone size: .
J gene: TRBJ1-4
V gene: TRBV20-1
D gene: TRBD1
CDR3 protein: CSAEGDRGRGKLFF
CDR3 DNA: TGCAGTGCTGAGGGGGACAGGGGGCGGGGAAAACTGTTTTTT

CDR3 length: 13
clone size: .
J gene: TRBJ2-7
V gene: TRBV12-5
D gene: .
CDR3 protein: CASGNRDSYEQYF
CDR3 DNA: TGTGCTAGTGGTAACCGTGATTCCTACGAGCAGTACTTC

CDR3 length: 12
clone size: once
J gene: TRBJ1-1
V gene: TRBV20-1
D gene: .
CDR3 protein: CSAKLNPTEAFF
CDR3 DNA: TGCAGTGCTAAGCTCAATCCCACTGAAGCTTTCTTT

CDR3 length: 14
clone size: many
J gene: TRBJ1-5
V gene: TRBV7-9
D gene: TRBD1
CDR3 protein: CASSLDRGNQPQHF
CDR3 DNA: TGTGCCAGCAGCTTAGACAGGGGTAATCAGCCCCAGCATTTT

CDR3 length: 14
clone size: .
J gene: TRBJ2-1
V gene: TRBV2
D gene: TRBD1
CDR3 protein: CASSANTGGIEQFF
CDR3 DNA: TGTGCCAGCAGCGCAAATACAGGGGGCATTGAGCAGTTCTTC

CDR3 length: 14
clone size: many
J gene: TRBJ2-5
V gene: TRBV20-1
D gene: TRBD1
CDR3 protein: CSATGTGEKETQYF
CDR3 DNA: TGCAGTGCTACCGGGACAGGGGAGAAAGAGACCCAGTACTTC

CDR3 length: 20
clone size: .
J gene: TRBJ2-3
V gene: TRBV4-1
D gene: TRBD2
CDR3 protein: CASSQDGTGPSGGAKDTQYF
CDR3 DNA: TGTGCCAGCAGCCAAGATGGGACAGGGCCTAGCGGGGGGGCCAAAGATACGCAGTATTTT

CDR3 length: 16
clone size: .
J gene: TRBJ2-2
V gene: TRBV2
D gene: TRBD2
CDR3 protein: CASAGLAGGSTGKLFF
CDR3 DNA: TGTGCCAGCGCGGGACTAGCGGGGGGCTCCACCGGGAAGCTGTTTTTC

CDR3 length: 16
clone size: .
J gene: TRBJ1-2
V gene: TRBV11-2
D gene: .
CDR3 protein: CASSQGTSYYPYGYTF
CDR3 DNA: TGTGCCAGCAGCCAAGGGACCAGCTATTACCCCTATGGCTACACCTTC

CDR3 length: 15
clone size: .
J gene: TRBJ2-4
V gene: TRBV7-2
D gene: .
CDR3 protein: CASSLIPGLLDIQSF
CDR3 DNA: TGTGCCAGCAGCCTAATCCCAGGGCTCTTAGACATTCAGTCCTTC

CDR3 length: 15
clone size: many
J gene: TRBJ2-7
V gene: TRBV20-1
D gene: TRBD1
CDR3 protein: CSASPRTGHAREQYF
CDR3 DNA: TGCAGTGCTAGCCCACGGACAGGCCATGCACGGGAGCAGTACTTC

CDR3 length: 13
clone size: many
J gene: TRBJ2-7
V gene: TRBV20-1
D gene: .
CDR3 protein: CSARGPIAYEQYF
CDR3 DNA: TGCAGTGCTAGAGGTCCGATAGCCTACGAGCAGTACTTC

CDR3 length: 12
clone size: .
J gene: TRBJ2-6
V gene: TRBV12-3/TRBV12-4
D gene: .
CDR3 protein: CASSCGHNVLTF
CDR3 DNA: TGTGCCAGCAGCTGCGGACACAACGTCCTGACTTTC

CDR3 length: 13
clone size: .
J gene: TRBJ1-6
V gene: TRBV11-2
D gene: .
CDR3 protein: CASSWTENSPLHF
CDR3 DNA: TGTGCCAGCAGCTGGACAGAGAATTCACCCCTCCACTTC

CDR3 length: 15
clone size: many
J gene: TRBJ2-1
V gene: TRBV18
D gene: TRBD1
CDR3 protein: CASSPGDRGFDEQFF
CDR3 DNA: TGTGCCAGCTCACCGGGGGACAGGGGGTTCGATGAGCAGTTCTTC

CDR3 length: 15
clone size: .
J gene: TRBJ1-2
V gene: TRBV19
D gene: .
CDR3 protein: CASSITSGETYGYAF
CDR3 DNA: TGTGCCAGTAGTATTACGTCAGGGGAGACTTATGGCTACGCCTTC

CDR3 length: 13
clone size: .
J gene: TRBJ2-5
V gene: TRBV7-7
D gene: .
CDR3 protein: CASSGPGGETQYF
CDR3 DNA: TGTGCTAGCAGCGGTCCAGGAGGGGAGACCCAGTACTTC

CDR3 length: 15
clone size: .
J gene: TRBJ2-3
V gene: TRBV3-1
D gene: TRBD1
CDR3 protein: CASSQTGGRTDTQYF
CDR3 DNA: TGTGCCAGCAGCCAAACAGGGGGTCGCACAGATACGCAGTATTTT

CDR3 length: 16
clone size: many
J gene: TRBJ1-6
V gene: TRBV7-2
D gene: .
CDR3 protein: CASSPPGRRGNSPLHF
CDR3 DNA: TGTGCCAGCAGCCCCCCCGGCCGGCGGGGAAATTCACCCCTCCACTTT

CDR3 length: 14
clone size: .
J gene: TRBJ2-3
V gene: TRBV7-2
D gene: .
CDR3 protein: CASTVGGGADTQYF
CDR3 DNA: TGTGCCAGTACGGTGGGAGGTGGCGCAGATACGCAGTATTTT

CDR3 length: 13
clone size: few
J gene: TRBJ1-1
V gene: TRBV19
D gene: .
CDR3 protein: CASSIGSATEAFF
CDR3 DNA: TGTGCCAGTAGTATCGGCAGCGCCACTGAAGCTTTCTTT

CDR3 length: 15
clone size: .
J gene: TRBJ1-4
V gene: TRBV29-1
D gene: .
CDR3 protein: CSVEGSGGTNEKLFF
CDR3 DNA: TGCAGCGTTGAAGGTAGCGGGGGCACTAATGAAAAACTGTTTTTT

CDR3 length: 16
clone size: many
J gene: TRBJ2-1
V gene: TRBV19
D gene: TRBD2
CDR3 protein: CASSTRTSGKYNEQFF
CDR3 DNA: TGTGCCAGTAGTACCCGGACTAGCGGGAAATACAATGAGCAGTTCTTC

CDR3 length: 13
clone size: few
J gene: TRBJ1-1
V gene: TRBV19
D gene: .
CDR3 protein: CASRRRFGTEAFF
CDR3 DNA: TGTGCCAGTAGGAGGAGGTTCGGCACTGAAGCTTTCTTT

CDR3 length: 14
clone size: many
J gene: TRBJ1-5
V gene: TRBV2
D gene: .
CDR3 protein: CASSEGYSNQPQHF
CDR3 DNA: TGTGCCAGCAGTGAAGGATATAGCAATCAGCCCCAGCATTTT

CDR3 length: 16
clone size: .
J gene: TRBJ2-5
V gene: TRBV11-2
D gene: .
CDR3 protein: CASSKGGFTFLETQYF
CDR3 DNA: TGTGCCAGCAGCAAAGGAGGGTTCACCTTTTTGGAGACCCAGTACTTC

CDR3 length: 13
clone size: many
J gene: TRBJ1-6
V gene: TRBV12-3/TRBV12-4
D gene: .
CDR3 protein: CASSFFGNSPLHF
CDR3 DNA: TGTGCCAGCAGTTTTTTCGGCAATTCACCCCTCCACTTT

CDR3 length: 16
clone size: .
J gene: TRBJ2-7
V gene: TRBV5-4
D gene: .
CDR3 protein: CASSLGIPRGGYEQYF
CDR3 DNA: TGTGCCAGCAGCTTGGGAATTCCGCGGGGCGGGTACGAGCAGTACTTC

CDR3 length: 11
clone size: .
J gene: TRBJ1-3
V gene: TRBV10-3
D gene: .
CDR3 protein: CAITDGNTIYF
CDR3 DNA: TGTGCCATCACCGACGGCAACACCATATATTTT

CDR3 length: 16
clone size: .
J gene: TRBJ2-5
V gene: TRBV11-2
D gene: TRBD1
CDR3 protein: CASSPWDREKRETQYF
CDR3 DNA: TGTGCCAGCAGCCCCTGGGACAGGGAGAAGCGAGAGACCCAGTACTTC

CDR3 length: 16
clone size: many
J gene: TRBJ1-3
V gene: TRBV4-1
D gene: .
CDR3 protein: CASSQIKGASGNTIYF
CDR3 DNA: TGCGCCAGCAGCCAAATAAAAGGGGCGTCTGGAAACACCATATATTTT